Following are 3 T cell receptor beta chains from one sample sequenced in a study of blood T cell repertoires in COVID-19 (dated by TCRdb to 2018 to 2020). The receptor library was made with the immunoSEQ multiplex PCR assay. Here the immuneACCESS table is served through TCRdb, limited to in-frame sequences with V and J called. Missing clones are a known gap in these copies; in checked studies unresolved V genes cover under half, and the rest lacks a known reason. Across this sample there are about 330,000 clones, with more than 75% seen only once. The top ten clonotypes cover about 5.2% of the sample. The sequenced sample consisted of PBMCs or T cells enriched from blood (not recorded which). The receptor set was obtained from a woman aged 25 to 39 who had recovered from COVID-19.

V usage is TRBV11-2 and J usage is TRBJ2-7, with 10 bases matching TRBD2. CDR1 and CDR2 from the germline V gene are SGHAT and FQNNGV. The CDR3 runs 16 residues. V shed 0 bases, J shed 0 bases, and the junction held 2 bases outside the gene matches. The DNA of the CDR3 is TGTGCCAGCAGCTTAGATAGCGGGGGGCCCTCCTACGAGCAGTACTTC. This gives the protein CASSLDSGGPSYEQYF.

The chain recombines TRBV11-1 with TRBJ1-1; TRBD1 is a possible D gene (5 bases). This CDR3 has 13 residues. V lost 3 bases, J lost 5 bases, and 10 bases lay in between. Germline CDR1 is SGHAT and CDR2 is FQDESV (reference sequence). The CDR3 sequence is CASSFGGETEAFF. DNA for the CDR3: TGTGCCAGCAGCTTTGGAGGGGAGACTGAAGCTTTCTTT.

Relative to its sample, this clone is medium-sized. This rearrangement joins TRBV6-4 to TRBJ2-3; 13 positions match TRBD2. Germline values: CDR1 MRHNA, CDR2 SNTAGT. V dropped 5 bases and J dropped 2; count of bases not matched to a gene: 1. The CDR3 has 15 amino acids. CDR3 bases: TGTGCCAGCAGTACTAGCGGGGGGGCCACAGATACGCAGTATTTT. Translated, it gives CASSTSGGATDTQYF.